This TCR beta chain is from a study of cytomegalovirus exposure and HLA in healthy donors. 60 Vbeta and 13 Jbeta primers were used in PCR. The method was immunoSEQ multiplex PCR; TCRdb's version includes in-frame clones alone and lacks a portion of them. The profile shows more than 95,000 clones, roughly 74% of them singletons. The V gene's germline CDR1 is SGHTA and CDR2 FQGTGA. V gave up 1 base and J gave up 3 bases, with 6 bases separating them. The CDR3 length is 13 residues. The TCR comes from a man aged 40-49 years in good health and CMV-seronegative. Sequencing was performed on PBMCs. V gene TRBV7-3 combines with J gene TRBJ1-1; no clear D. The CDR3 DNA is TGTGCCAGCAGCTTAAAGAGGGACACTGAAGCTTTCTTT. Its translation: CASSLKRDTEAFF.